Included here is one TCR beta chain sequence, with context. The antigen is undetermined. These data are taken from a study of blood T cells in healthy people across ages. Combining a sample-barcoded 5' primer with a J-beta primer mix, a second PCR ran for 7 to 11 cycles. TCRdb reprocessed the 5' RACE reads via MiXCR and lists one record per CDR3 protein. The sample contains 850,000 to 1,300,000 distinct CDR3 sequences, less than 50% of which appear only once. Study findings and constraints: Strong correlation linked observed beta diversity and percent naive T cells. Changes seen in expanded clonotypes were possibly confounded by donor CMV status left unknown.

CDR1 is ENHRY, CDR2 SYGVKD, per germline. V dropped 6 bases and J dropped 7; count of bases not matched to a gene: 5. This CDR3 has 14 residues. V is TRBV10-3 and J is TRBJ1-6; 8 nucleotides match TRBD1. This TCR derives from a woman in her sixties in good health. Sequencing was carried out using blood. The CDR3 bases are TGTGCCATCAGAAAGGGACAGGTGAATTCACCCCTCCACTTT. Its protein is CAIRKGQVNSPLHF.